The 27 T cell receptor beta chains reported below all come from one sample, sequenced in a study of OX40 agonist ivuxolimab in advanced cancers. The assay was immunoSEQ multiplex PCR, and TCRdb's table has in-frame clones only and misses some. The data contain more than 60,000 clones, roughly three quarters of them singletons. Specimen: CD4+ or CD8+ T cells sorted from blood, collected in a trial of the OX40 agonist ivuxolimab. The receptor set was obtained from an adult with an advanced solid tumor such as melanoma, head and neck, liver or kidney cancer.

The J gene is TRBJ1-1, the V gene TRBV29-1; D gene ambiguous. V lost 4 bases and J 5 bases, leaving 11 bases between the germline ends. This CDR3 has 12 residues. Germline V lookup: CDR1 SQVTM, CDR2 ANQGSEA. CDR3 DNA: TGCAGCGTTGTTCCGGGTGTGACTGAAGCTTTCTTT. Translation: CSVVPGVTEAFF.

The chain has TRBV19 and TRBJ1-2; 7 nucleotides align to TRBD1. With 1 base clipped from V and 2 bases from J, the junction kept 4 bases outside the gene matches. Looked up from germline, CDR1 is LNHDA and CDR2 is SQIVND (reference sequence). The CDR3 runs to 15 residues. CDR3 nucleotides: TGTGCCAGTAGTATAGTGGGACAGCTGAACTATGGCTACACCTTC. Protein: CASSIVGQLNYGYTF.

The chain combines TRBV6-6 with TRBJ2-3, with unresolved D. Per the germline V gene, CDR1 is MNHNY and CDR2 is SVGAGI (reference sequence). CDR3 size: 9 residues. Trimming took off 10 bases at V and 5 bases at J, with 4 bases between the two ends. CDR3 amino acids: CATEDTQYF. Written as DNA, the CDR3 is TGTGCCACCGAAGATACGCAGTATTTT.

This clone was detected a few times. The chain uses TRBV6-5 and TRBJ1-2; a weak D match, TRBD1 (5 bases). The CDR3 totals 13 residues. V lost 6 bases to trimming and J lost 4 bases, with 12 bases between them. CDR1 MNHEY and CDR2 SVGAGI come from the germline V gene. The CDR3 DNA sequence: TGTGCCAGCAGCCCCGGGGGGGTCTATGGCTACACCTTC. It translates to CASSPGGVYGYTF.

V and J are TRBV11-2 and TRBJ2-2; D might be TRBD1 or TRBD2, each matching 6 bases. V lost 4 bases and J lost 6, with 12 bases in between. The CDR3 has 14 residues. Germline V gene data show CDR1 as SGHAT and CDR2 as FQNNGV. In DNA form, the CDR3 reads TGTGCCAGCAGCTCCTCAAGGGGGGCCGGGGAGCTGTTTTTT. Its protein is CASSSSRGAGELFF.

V usage is TRBV6-1 and J usage is TRBJ1-1; D uncertain. This CDR3 has 13 residues. Germline loops: CDR1 MNHNS, CDR2 SASEGT. The ends were cut back, 6 bases at V and 1 base at J, with 9 bases in the middle. This CDR3 reads CASSFRPNTEAFF. As DNA, the CDR3 is TGTGCCAGCAGCTTCAGGCCGAACACTGAAGCTTTCTTT.

The J gene is TRBJ1-5, the V gene TRBV4-3, with D possibly TRBD1 on 6 matching bases. Germline V gene lookup returns CDR1 LGHNA and CDR2 YSLEER. The CDR3 length is 15 residues. V was clipped by 0 bases and J by 7 bases, with 13 bases between them. The CDR3 DNA is TGCGCCAGCAGCCAAGATTGGGGGGGCAGACAGCCCCAGCATTTT. This translates into CASSQDWGGRQPQHF.

The rearrangement uses TRBV7-9 and TRBJ1-2; TRBD1 aligns across 7 bases. The trim removed 6 bases at V and 10 bases at J, leaving 5 bases unmatched. Germline V gene data show CDR1 as SEHNR and CDR2 as FQNEAQ (reference sequence). The CDR3 runs 11 residues. CDR3 bases: TGTGCCAGCAGTCGACAGGGCACCTACACCTTC. Translating gives CASSRQGTYTF.

The gene calls are TRBV18 and TRBJ2-5; no reliable D call. This CDR3 contains 12 residues. Germline V CDR1 and CDR2: KGHSH, LQKENI. Trimming took off 3 bases at V and 5 bases at J, with 7 bases between the two ends. CDR3 coding DNA: TGTGCCAGCTCACCTGACGGGGAGACCCAGTACTTC. It specifies CASSPDGETQYF. Drawing the rest from reference TRBV18 and TRBJ2-5, the complete variable domain is NAGVMQNPRHLVRRRGQEARLRCSPMKGHSHVYWYRQLPEEGLKFMVYLQKENIIDESGMPKERFSAEFPKEGPSILRIQQVVRGDSAAYFCASSPDGETQYFGPGTRLLVL.

This chain joins TRBV6-4 and TRBJ2-3; 9 nucleotides line up with TRBD2. Trimming removed 3 bases from V and 4 bases from J; junction bases left unmatched: 5. Per germline, CDR1 MRHNA and CDR2 SNTAGT. This CDR3 is built from 15 residues. The CDR3 region is CASSEVGGGADTQYF. Written as DNA, the CDR3 is TGTGCCAGCAGTGAGGTCGGCGGGGGGGCAGATACGCAGTATTTT.

This chain connects TRBV6-5 to TRBJ2-7; D possibly corresponds to TRBD1 (6 bases). This CDR3 region has 15 residues. The V gene lost 6 bases and the J gene lost 5 bases, with 20 bases spanning the gap. CDR1 is MNHEY, CDR2 SVGAGI, per germline. The CDR3 DNA reads as TGTGCCAGCAGGCAACAGGGCTTTGAGTTCCACGAGCAGTACTTC. Protein: CASRQQGFEFHEQYF.

The chain has TRBV5-1 and TRBJ2-5; 7 positions agree with TRBD1. The germline CDR1 and CDR2 sequences are SGHRS and YFSETQ. J was trimmed by 4 bases and V by 6 bases; bases with no gene match: 9. CDR3 length equals 14 residues. The CDR3 here is CASTRQGLTETQYF. The CDR3, as DNA: TGCGCCAGCACCCGACAGGGTCTGACAGAGACCCAGTACTTC. Complete variable domain (other parts from reference TRBV5-1 and TRBJ2-5): KAGVTQTPRYLIKTRGQQVTLSCSPISGHRSVSWYQQTPGQGLQFLFEYFSETQRNKGNFPGRFSGRQFSNSRSEMNVSTLELGDSALYLCASTRQGLTETQYFGPGTRLLVL.

The chain couples TRBV10-3 to TRBJ2-1; 9 bases match TRBD1. This CDR3 is 15 amino acids long. Trimming took 6 bases from V and 6 from J; bases not matched to a gene: 9. Germline CDR1 is ENHRY and CDR2 is SYGVKD. The CDR3 sequence is CAISPGTGYSNEQFF. CDR3 coding DNA: TGTGCCATCAGCCCCGGGACAGGGTATTCCAATGAGCAGTTCTTC.

A single count supports this clone. The J gene is TRBJ1-2, the V gene TRBV11-2; TRBD1 might be the D (5 bases). CDR1 and CDR2 from the germline V gene are SGHAT and FQNNGV. The CDR3 length is 17 residues. Trimming shortened V by 2 bases and J by 0 bases, and 16 bases separated the two germline ends. CDR3 sequence reads: CASSLSFTPTANYGYTF. In DNA, the CDR3 is TGTGCCAGCAGCTTAAGCTTCACCCCGACAGCTAACTATGGCTACACCTTC.

To note about this clone: The sample carries other DNA sequences with the same CDR3. This chain connects TRBV7-3 to TRBJ2-3, with 11 bases matching TRBD2. Germline assignment: CDR1 SGHTA and CDR2 FQGTGA. The V segment lost 5 bases and the J segment 0 bases; nucleotides outside the gene matches: 4. This CDR3 has 16 residues. This CDR3 reads CASSPGLAASTDTQYF. CDR3 sequence (DNA): TGTGCCAGCAGCCCGGGACTAGCGGCTAGCACAGATACGCAGTATTTT.

This chain joins TRBV19 and TRBJ1-5, with a weak D call TRBD1 (5 bases). V was trimmed by 3 bases and J by 0 bases, leaving 15 bases between them. The V gene's germline CDR1 is LNHDA and CDR2 SQIVND (reference sequence). The CDR3 contains 17 residues. DNA for the CDR3: TGTGCCAGTAGTATTTGGCAGGGCAAAAATAGCAATCAGCCCCAGCATTTT. This translates into CASSIWQGKNSNQPQHF.

The rearrangement joins TRBV6-4 to TRBJ2-1; 10 bases match TRBD2. The CDR3 consists of 13 residues. Germline CDR1 reads MRHNA; CDR2 reads SNTAGT. Trimming cost V 5 bases and J 6 bases; bases outside gene matches: 1. The CDR3 nucleotides are TGTGCCAGCAGTAGCGGGGGGGTCAATGAGCAGTTCTTC. Its protein product is CASSSGGVNEQFF.

This clone was seen more than once but under ten times. V gene TRBV2 combines with J gene TRBJ2-2; TRBD1 matches 9 bases. V dropped 7 bases and J dropped 6; count of bases not matched to a gene: 9. Germline CDR1 reads SNHLY; CDR2 reads FYNNEI. The CDR3 contains 15 residues. The CDR3 DNA sequence: TGTGCCAGCACCTCGTCCCGGGACAGGGCCGGGGAGCTGTTTTTT. Encoded protein: CASTSSRDRAGELFF.

This clone was observed once. CDR3 sequence (DNA): TGTGCCAGCAGCGCCAGTGAGTCGGCTGAAGCTTTCTTT. The encoded protein is CASSASESAEAFF. V gene TRBV7-9 combines with J gene TRBJ1-1; D is ambiguous. Per germline, CDR1 SEHNR and CDR2 FQNEAQ (reference sequence). The CDR3 is 13 residues long. Deletions cut 5 bases from V and 6 bases from J, with 13 bases between.

The chain carries TRBV19 and TRBJ2-2; D possibly corresponds to TRBD2 (5 bases). The CDR3 has 16 residues. Germline V gene lookup returns CDR1 LNHDA and CDR2 SQIVND (reference sequence). V was cut by 0 bases and J by 1 base, with 9 bases left in between. The CDR3 loop reads CASSIDPSWNTGELFF. Here the CDR3 DNA reads TGTGCCAGTAGTATAGATCCTAGCTGGAACACCGGGGAGCTGTTTTTT. The full variable domain, completed using reference TRBV19 and TRBJ2-2, is DGGITQSPKYLFRKEGQNVTLSCEQNLNHDAMYWYRQDPGQGLRLIYYSQIVNDFQKGDIAEGYSVSREKKESFPLTVTSAQKNPTAFYLCASSIDPSWNTGELFFGEGSRLTVL.

The genes are TRBV14 and TRBJ2-1; no firm D call. V lost 0 bases and J lost 6, with 21 bases in between. The V gene's germline CDR1 is SGHDN and CDR2 FVKESK. CDR3 length: 18 residues. The CDR3 sequence: CASSQERARRTRVNEQFF. The CDR3 DNA reads as TGTGCCAGCAGCCAAGAAAGGGCCAGGCGGACGCGTGTCAATGAGCAGTTCTTC. The entire variable domain, with the rest obtained from reference TRBV14 and TRBJ2-1, is as follows: EAGVTQFPSHSVIEKGQTVTLRCDPISGHDNLYWYRRVMGKEIKFLLHFVKESKQDESGMPNNRFLAERTGGTYSTLKVQPAELEDSGVYFCASSQERARRTRVNEQFFGPGTRLTVL.

J is TRBJ1-5 and V is TRBV18; TRBD1 matches 8 bases. The ends lost 6 bases at V and 6 bases at J; junction bases unmatched: 7. CDR1 is KGHSH, CDR2 LQKENI, per germline. There are 14 residues in the CDR3. The CDR3 nucleotides are TGTGCCAGCTCTCAGCAGGGGGCTACTCAGCCCCAGCATTTT. Encoded protein: CASSQQGATQPQHF.

This chain links TRBV30 with TRBJ1-1; 10 bases map to TRBD1. Germline assignment: CDR1 GTSNPN and CDR2 SVGIG (reference sequence). This CDR3 has 12 amino acids. J was trimmed by 5 bases and V by 5 bases; bases with no gene match: 2. The CDR3 is CAWGTGDTEAFF. The CDR3 DNA is TGTGCCTGGGGGACAGGGGATACTGAAGCTTTCTTT.

The V and J genes are TRBV7-3 and TRBJ2-5, with TRBD2 matching over 7 bases. Germline assignment: CDR1 SGHTA and CDR2 FQGTGA. CDR3 size: 13 residues. The V gene end was trimmed by 2 bases and the J gene end by 3 bases; junction bases not matched to a gene: 0. CDR3 coding DNA: TGTGCCAGCAGCTTACTAGCGGAAGAGACCCAGTACTTC. This translates into CASSLLAEETQYF. Variable domain in full (rest from reference TRBV7-3 and TRBJ2-5): GAGVSQTPSNKVTEKGKYVELRCDPISGHTALYWYRQSLGQGPEFLIYFQGTGAADDSGLPNDRFFAVRPEGSVSTLKIQRTERGDSAVYLCASSLLAEETQYFGPGTRLLVL.

This clone was observed a few times. The chain uses TRBV29-1 and TRBJ1-2; 9 nucleotides match TRBD1. This CDR3 spans 12 amino acids. CDR1 and CDR2 (germline): SQVTM, ANQGSEA. J gave up 8 bases and V 4 bases, and 5 bases lay outside the gene matches. DNA of the CDR3: TGCAGCGTTGCGAGGACAGGGGAAGGCTACACCTTC. It codes for CSVARTGEGYTF.

The table lists this clone with a few counts. The rearrangement uses TRBV27 and TRBJ1-1; perhaps TRBD1 as D (6 bases). The CDR3 contains 15 residues. Trimming left V 0 bases short and J 5 bases short, with 13 bases between. Germline CDR1 MNHEY, CDR2 SMNVEV (reference sequence). Here the CDR3 reads CASSLSPRTATEAFF. CDR3 nucleotide sequence: TGTGCCAGCAGTTTATCACCCCGGACAGCAACTGAAGCTTTCTTT.

This chain uses TRBV25-1 with TRBJ1-2; D is perhaps TRBD1 (6 bases). CDR1 is MGHDK, CDR2 SYGVNS, per germline. V gave up 3 bases and J gave up 8 bases, with 13 bases separating them. The CDR3 covers 13 residues. In nucleotides, the CDR3 is TGTGCCAGCAGTGACTGGGGGGGCCGGGGCTACACCTTC. It codes for CASSDWGGRGYTF.